One and the same sample provided the 28 T cell receptor beta chains below, sequenced in a study of human T cells and chemical hapten exposure. The sample's time point: pre-sensitization, week 0. Treatment here: therapeutic diphenylcyclopropenone sensitization with weekly scalp DPC. TCRdb recomputed calls from the RACE reads with MiXCR, one row per CDR3 protein. The sample holds 250,000 or so distinct CDR3 sequences; about 8.6% are singletons and the top ten take less than 3%. The source was whole blood, collected in connection with sensitization to the hapten diphenylcyclopropenone (DPC). The source is a woman aged 40-49 years with alopecia areata. Some clones in this sample may be carry-over from other donors' samples.

The chain is built from TRBV7-2 and TRBJ2-3; 11 bases line up with TRBD2. Germline V gene data show CDR1 as SGHTA and CDR2 as FQGNSA. This CDR3 comprises 16 residues. With 5 bases clipped from V and 2 bases from J, the junction kept 6 bases outside the gene matches. The CDR3 is CASSPQTSGDTDTQYF. CDR3 in DNA: TGTGCCAGCAGCCCCCAGACTAGCGGGGACACAGATACGCAGTATTTT.

This clonotype occurred a few times. Written as DNA, the CDR3 is TGTGCCAGCAGAGCGCCAACTGAGCAGTTCTTC. It translates to CASRAPTEQFF. The chain couples TRBV6-5 to TRBJ2-1; unclear D gene. Trimming shortened V by 6 bases and J by 9 bases, and 9 bases separated the two germline ends. The CDR3 is 11 amino acids. Germline V gene sequence: CDR1 MNHEY, CDR2 SVGAGI.

As to this clonotype: At one boundary the junction diverges from the germline segment, which might be a read error. The CDR3: CSASRLEGGPVLF. CDR3 coding DNA: TGCAGTGCTAGCAGACTAGAGGGGGGGCCGGTGCTCTTC. The rearrangement joins TRBV20-1 to TRBJ2-1, with TRBD2 as a possible D gene (7 bases). CDR1 and CDR2 (germline): DFQATT, SNEGSKA (reference sequence). This CDR3 has 13 residues.

This clonotype was detected many times. This chain links TRBV2 with TRBJ1-1; 7 nucleotides match TRBD1. J gave up 5 bases and V 5 bases, and 8 bases lay outside the gene matches. The CDR3 runs 14 residues. Germline lookup yields CDR1 SNHLY and CDR2 FYNNEI. For the CDR3, the DNA is TGTGCCAGCAGTCGATCAGGGGGAAGGACTGAAGCTTTCTTT. Amino acid sequence: CASSRSGGRTEAFF.

The chain joins TRBV7-2 to TRBJ2-1, with 7 bases aligning to TRBD2. The germline CDR1 and CDR2 sequences are SGHTA and FQGNSA. The V gene end was trimmed by 1 base and the J gene end by 7 bases; junction bases not matched to a gene: 10. The CDR3 has 16 amino acids. The DNA of the CDR3 is TGTGCCAGCAGCTTAGGGCCTAGCGGAGGAATTAATGAGCAGTTCTTC. Its protein is CASSLGPSGGINEQFF.

This clonotype has a count of ten or more. The V call is TRBV7-9, the J call TRBJ2-3, with unresolved D. Germline CDR1 reads SEHNR; CDR2 reads FQNEAQ (reference sequence). The germline V and J ends were trimmed by 3 bases and 2 bases, with 6 bases remaining between them. The CDR3 is 13 residues long. CDR3 nucleotides: TGTGCCAGCAGCTTTGACTCCACAGATACGCAGTATTTT. This encodes CASSFDSTDTQYF.

The V gene is TRBV18, the J gene TRBJ1-1; unclear D gene. From germline, CDR1 is KGHSH and CDR2 LQKENI. Trimming removed 0 bases from V and 0 bases from J, with 8 bases in between. The CDR3 contains 15 residues. CDR3: CASSPPRSMNTEAFF. DNA of the CDR3: TGTGCCAGCTCACCACCGAGATCGATGAACACTGAAGCTTTCTTT.

CDR3 nucleotides: TGTGCCATCAGTGACGGGGCGGCAGAGACCCAGTACTTC. Protein sequence: CAISDGAAETQYF. J is TRBJ2-5 and V is TRBV10-3; D assignment may be TRBD1 or TRBD2 (5 bases each). The germline CDR1 and CDR2 sequences are ENHRY and SYGVKD. Deletions cut 3 bases from V and 4 bases from J, with 9 bases between. The CDR3 loop spans 13 amino acids.

This clonotype has just a few counts. The chain has TRBV4-3 and TRBJ2-7, with D possibly matching TRBD2 (5 bases). V gave up 0 bases and J gave up 2 bases, with 11 bases separating them. This CDR3 region has 15 residues. Germline-derived CDR1 and CDR2 are LGHNA and YSLEER. The chain's CDR3 is CASSQDPGFTYEQYF. The CDR3 region has the DNA TGCGCCAGCAGCCAAGACCCGGGGTTTACCTACGAGCAGTACTTC.

The chain is built from TRBV28 and TRBJ1-1, with TRBD1 as a possible D gene (5 bases). This CDR3 spans 16 amino acids. Trimming shortened V by 5 bases and J by 0 bases, and 16 bases separated the two germline ends. Germline V gene lookup returns CDR1 MDHEN and CDR2 SYDVKM. The CDR3 reads CASSPTQGGMNTEAFF. The CDR3 bases are TGTGCCAGCAGTCCAACCCAGGGTGGGATGAACACTGAAGCTTTCTTT.

The V gene is TRBV7-9, the J gene TRBJ2-1, with 8 bases matching TRBD1. Per the germline V gene, CDR1 is SEHNR and CDR2 is FQNEAQ (reference sequence). The trim removed 5 bases at V and 4 bases at J, leaving 16 bases unmatched. CDR3 length equals 18 residues. DNA for the CDR3: TGTGCCAGCAGCGCAAGCACCGGGACAGGCTCTAGGTACAATGAGCAGTTCTTC. It encodes CASSASTGTGSRYNEQFF. Full variable domain (rest looked up from reference TRBV7-9 and TRBJ2-1): DTGVSQNPRHKITKRGQNVTFRCDPISEHNRLYWYRQTLGQGPEFLTYFQNEAQLEKSRLLSDRFSAERPKGSFSTLEIQRTEQGDSAMYLCASSASTGTGSRYNEQFFGPGTRLTVL.

This clonotype has at least ten counts. The chain couples TRBV7-6 to TRBJ2-1; D might be TRBD1 (5 bases). The CDR3 runs 16 residues. Trimming removed 0 bases from V and 1 base from J, with 10 bases in between. Germline-derived CDR1 and CDR2 are SGHVS and FNYEAQ. The CDR3, as DNA: TGTGCCAGCAGCTTAGCGGTCGCAGGGTCCTACAATGAGCAGTTCTTC. Translation gives CASSLAVAGSYNEQFF. The full variable domain, rest sourced from reference TRBV7-6 and TRBJ2-1, is GAGVSQSPRYKVTKRGQDVALRCDPISGHVSLYWYRQALGQGPEFLTYFNYEAQQDKSGLPNDRFSAERPEGSISTLTIQRTEQRDSAMYRCASSLAVAGSYNEQFFGPGTRLTVL.

This clonotype was observed a few times. The chain's CDR3 is CASSQDRASNYGYTF. DNA for the CDR3: TGCGCCAGCAGCCAAGATAGGGCCAGCAACTATGGCTACACCTTC. This chain connects TRBV4-3 to TRBJ1-2, with D unclear. Trimming took 0 bases from V and 2 from J, leaving 10 bases between them. In germline, CDR1 is LGHNA, CDR2 YSLEER. This CDR3 contains 15 residues.

This clonotype has only a few counts. V is TRBV3-1 and J is TRBJ1-1; D is unclear. Per the germline V gene, CDR1 is LGHDT and CDR2 is YNNKEL (reference sequence). The CDR3 has 13 amino acids. Trimming left V 5 bases short and J 6 bases short, with 13 bases between. CDR3 nucleotide sequence: TGTGCCAGCAGCAAATCCCCAGGTGCTGAAGCTTTCTTT. The encoded protein is CASSKSPGAEAFF. Drawing the rest from reference TRBV3-1 and TRBJ1-1, the complete variable domain is DTAVSQTPKYLVTQMGNDKSIKCEQNLGHDTMYWYKQDSKKFLKIMFSYNNKELIINETVPNRFSPKSPDKAHLNLHINSLELGDSAVYFCASSKSPGAEAFFGQGTRLTVV.

This clonotype was counted ten times or more. The chain links TRBV7-9 to TRBJ2-7; D is perhaps TRBD2 (6 bases). The CDR3 contains 13 residues. From germline, CDR1 is SEHNR and CDR2 FQNEAQ (reference sequence). Trimming pared 5 bases from V and 7 bases from J, leaving 15 bases between. The CDR3 sequence: CASSPSSGGEQYF. The CDR3, as DNA: TGTGCCAGCAGCCCTTCATCTGGAGGGGAGCAGTACTTC.

This clonotype was seen a few times. CDR3 loop: CASSYASNTGELFF. Written as DNA, the CDR3 is TGTGCCAGCAGTTATGCAAGTAACACCGGGGAGCTGTTTTTT. This chain connects TRBV6-2 or TRBV6-3 to TRBJ2-2; D is undetermined. With 3 bases removed from V and 2 bases from J, the gap between germline ends came to 7 bases. Germline V gene sequence: CDR1 MNHEY, CDR2 SVGEGT. This CDR3 comprises 14 residues.

This clonotype showed up just a few times. The chain combines TRBV5-1 with TRBJ2-7; a weak D match, TRBD1 (5 bases). V was shortened by 3 bases and J by 1 base, with 14 bases between the two germline ends. CDR3 length equals 15 residues. Germline-derived CDR1 and CDR2 are SGHRS and YFSETQ. The CDR3 reads CASSSRYRSSYEQYF. The CDR3 DNA follows: TGCGCCAGCAGCTCTCGGTACAGGTCTTCCTACGAGCAGTACTTC.

The chain has TRBV10-3 and TRBJ2-7; 11 nucleotides line up with TRBD2. The ends lost 5 bases at V and 2 bases at J; junction bases unmatched: 2. The V gene's germline CDR1 is ENHRY and CDR2 SYGVKD. CDR3 length equals 14 residues. The CDR3 reads CAISRLAGPYEQYF. DNA for the CDR3: TGTGCCATCAGTAGACTAGCGGGACCCTACGAGCAGTACTTC.

In its sample, this clonotype was seen a few times. The chain joins TRBV7-2 to TRBJ2-5; 13 nucleotides match TRBD2. CDR1 and CDR2 (germline): SGHTA, FQGNSA. V was pared by 1 base and J by 2 bases, with 4 bases of the junction left unmatched. The CDR3 extends over 17 amino acids. The CDR3 is CASSLGGLAGVQETQYF. The DNA of the CDR3 is TGTGCCAGCAGCTTAGGAGGACTAGCGGGAGTTCAAGAGACCCAGTACTTC.

The chain carries TRBV28 and TRBJ2-3; 11 nucleotides align to TRBD2. The CDR3 is 17 residues long. Trimming removed 1 base from V and 3 bases from J; junction bases left unmatched: 6. Per the germline V gene, CDR1 is MDHEN and CDR2 is SYDVKM. CDR3 in DNA: TGTGCCAGCAGTTTATCGTCTAGCGGGAGGTTAACAGATACGCAGTATTTT. Translation gives CASSLSSSGRLTDTQYF.

This clonotype was seen ten or more times. The chain employs TRBV6-5 and TRBJ2-1, with D possibly matching TRBD2 (5 bases). Deletions cut 0 bases from V and 10 bases from J, with 13 bases between. The CDR3 is 14 residues long. The germline gives CDR1 MNHEY, CDR2 SVGAGI. The CDR3 sequence is CASSYSRAQGEQFF. The CDR3 DNA is TGTGCCAGCAGTTACTCGCGGGCCCAAGGGGAGCAGTTCTTC.

V usage is TRBV4-2 and J usage is TRBJ2-3, with D tentatively TRBD2 (6 bases). Germline CDR1 is LGHNA and CDR2 is YNFKEQ. The CDR3 is made up of 13 amino acids. Trimming took off 2 bases at V and 5 bases at J, with 8 bases between the two ends. CDR3 residues: CASSQRLEDTQYF. DNA for the CDR3: TGTGCCAGCAGCCAAAGACTAGAAGATACGCAGTATTTT.

This clonotype came up a few times. This chain joins TRBV29-1 and TRBJ1-4, with D unresolved. Trimming took off 1 base at V and 8 bases at J, with 11 bases between the two ends. This CDR3 has 13 residues. The germline gives CDR1 SQVTM, CDR2 ANQGSEA. The CDR3 reads CSVEAAYREKLFF. The DNA of the CDR3 is TGCAGCGTTGAAGCGGCCTATAGGGAAAAACTGTTTTTT.

This clonotype was detected many times. This sequence joins TRBV24-1 and TRBJ2-2, with unresolved D. The CDR3 has 15 amino acids. The V gene lost 0 bases and the J gene lost 3 bases, with 7 bases spanning the gap. Looked up from germline, CDR1 is KGHDR and CDR2 is SFDVKD. CDR3 in amino acids: CATSDLRDDTGELFF. CDR3 nucleotide sequence: TGTGCCACCAGTGATTTGAGAGATGACACCGGGGAGCTGTTTTTT.

The table lists this clonotype with many counts. This rearrangement joins TRBV12-3 or TRBV12-4 to TRBJ2-5, with D possibly matching TRBD1 (5 bases). The V end lost 5 bases, the J end lost 4 bases, and 11 bases lay between the germline ends. This CDR3 contains 13 residues. Here the CDR3 reads CASSPQGRETQYF. The CDR3 nucleotides read TGTGCCAGCAGTCCCCAGGGCCGAGAGACCCAGTACTTC.

This chain connects TRBV4-2 to TRBJ1-4; the D gene is possibly TRBD1 (6 bases). Trimming shortened V by 1 base and J by 15 bases, and 18 bases separated the two germline ends. Germline CDR1 is LGHNA and CDR2 is YNFKEQ. The CDR3 length is 14 residues. The CDR3: CASSQGFEGGVLFF. CDR3 in DNA: TGTGCCAGCAGCCAAGGATTTGAAGGGGGGGTTTTGTTTTTT.

CDR3 nucleotides: TGTGCCAGCAGCTTCAGAGGGAACGAGCAGTACTTC. It yields the protein CASSFRGNEQYF. This chain joins TRBV7-2 and TRBJ2-7, with D maybe TRBD2 (5 bases). The germline V and J ends were trimmed by 3 bases and 5 bases, with 8 bases remaining between them. The CDR3 runs 12 residues. From germline, CDR1 is SGHTA and CDR2 FQGNSA.

This clonotype was counted at least ten times. V and J are TRBV7-9 and TRBJ1-2; D perhaps matches TRBD1 (5 bases). V lost 4 bases to trimming and J lost 3 bases, with 12 bases between them. This CDR3 contains 14 residues. Germline V gives CDR1 SEHNR, CDR2 FQNEAQ (reference sequence). The CDR3 reads CASSSTWGDYGYTF. CDR3 nucleotides: TGTGCCAGCAGCTCTACTTGGGGGGACTATGGCTACACCTTC.